A single sample is the source of the 20 T cell receptor beta chains below, sequenced in a study of vaccination effects on CD4 cells after COVID-19. The method was immunoSEQ multiplex PCR; TCRdb's version includes in-frame clones alone and lacks a portion of them. The sample holds around 69,000 clones, around 69% seen once. With the ViraFEST assay, the study expanded antigen-specific CD4+ T cells using viral peptide pools, then sequenced them. Cultured cells yielded isolated CD4+ T cells after less than 11 days. Each participant received a vaccine that was either BNT162b2 or mRNA-1273, given as two doses. For these TCRs, the target antigens are not known. The starting material was CD4+ T cells from PBMCs cultured with HCoV-229E spike peptides, obtained after COVID-19 vaccination. The source is a human donor who received a COVID-19 vaccine.

This clone occurred a few times. The sample holds other DNA sequences that translate to the same CDR3. This rearrangement joins TRBV5-1 to TRBJ2-3, with D unclear. Germline V gene data show CDR1 as SGHRS and CDR2 as YFSETQ. The CDR3 is 12 residues long. With 4 bases removed from V and 2 bases from J, the gap between germline ends came to 5 bases. CDR3 sequence: CASSLTTDTQYF. CDR3 DNA sequence: TGCGCCAGCAGCCTGACCACAGATACGCAGTATTTT.

The rearrangement joins TRBV10-3 to TRBJ2-5; 8 bases are a match to TRBD2. CDR3 length: 13 residues. The germline V gene encodes CDR1 ENHRY and CDR2 SYGVKD. After removal of 4 bases from V and 6 bases from J, the junction contained 4 bases not matched to a gene. The CDR3 coding sequence is TGTGCCATCAGTGCAGCGGGGGCCAAGACCCAGTACTTC. Amino acid sequence: CAISAAGAKTQYF.

This clone was detected a few times. This rearrangement joins TRBV28 to TRBJ1-4; no clear D. The CDR3 covers 15 residues. The germline V and J ends were trimmed by 7 bases and 0 bases, with 12 bases remaining between them. Germline CDR1 and CDR2: MDHEN and SYDVKM. DNA for the CDR3: TGTGCCAGCAAGTCCCAGTATGCAACTAATGAAAAACTGTTTTTT. Protein sequence: CASKSQYATNEKLFF.

This chain's CDR3 is CASSFLNYGYTF. The CDR3 bases are TGTGCCAGCAGTTTCCTAAACTATGGCTACACCTTC. The chain is built from TRBV12-3 or TRBV12-4 and TRBJ1-2, with D hard to call. CDR3 length: 12 amino acids. V dropped 3 bases and J dropped 2 bases, with 4 bases sitting between them.

The V and J genes are TRBV9 and TRBJ2-5; 9 positions agree with TRBD1. Per germline, CDR1 SGDLS and CDR2 YYNGEE. The CDR3 loop spans 18 amino acids. V dropped 0 bases and J dropped 1; count of bases not matched to a gene: 10. CDR3 protein: CASSVVDSGTGTQETQYF. Here the CDR3 DNA reads TGTGCCAGCAGCGTAGTTGATTCAGGGACAGGGACCCAAGAGACCCAGTACTTC.

This chain joins TRBV11-2 and TRBJ2-3, with 11 positions matching TRBD2. The CDR3 is made up of 17 amino acids. V trimming: 5 bases; J trimming: 0 bases; junction bases outside the gene matches: 7. Germline V lookup: CDR1 SGHAT, CDR2 FQNNGV. The CDR3 loop reads CASSTRLAGLSTDTQYF. DNA of the CDR3: TGTGCCAGCAGCACCAGACTAGCGGGGCTCAGCACAGATACGCAGTATTTT.

The V gene is TRBV7-2, the J gene TRBJ2-5; maybe TRBD2 (7 bases). Trimming took 5 bases from V and 5 from J, leaving 24 bases between them. The CDR3 contains 17 residues. Germline V gene lookup returns CDR1 SGHTA and CDR2 FQGNSA. For the CDR3, the DNA is TGTGCCAGCAGCCAGGGGTCTGGGAGCGGGGTACTGGAGACCCAGTACTTC. Translated, it gives CASSQGSGSGVLETQYF. The full variable domain, completed using reference TRBV7-2 and TRBJ2-5, is GAGVSQSPSNKVTEKGKDVELRCDPISGHTALYWYRQSLGQGLEFLIYFQGNSAPDKSGLPSDRFSAERTGGSVSTLTIQRTQQEDSAVYLCASSQGSGSGVLETQYFGPGTRLLVL.

The count of this clone is one. The chain is built from TRBV6-5 and TRBJ1-2, with D perhaps TRBD1 (5 bases). The germline V gene encodes CDR1 MNHEY and CDR2 SVGAGI. This CDR3 comprises 14 residues. Deletions cut 2 bases from V and 8 bases from J, with 15 bases between. The CDR3 DNA follows: TGTGCCAGCAGTTACATCAGGGCAGGGACCGGCTACACCTTC. Translating gives CASSYIRAGTGYTF.

J is TRBJ2-3 and V is TRBV6-2 or TRBV6-3; 12 nucleotides line up with TRBD2. V gave up 2 bases and J gave up 3 bases; unmatched junction bases: 6. From germline, CDR1 is MNHEY and CDR2 SVGEGT. This CDR3 has 17 amino acids. The CDR3 spells CASSYGLAGGRTDTQYF. The DNA for the CDR3 is TGTGCCAGCAGTTACGGGCTAGCGGGGGGGCGGACAGATACGCAGTATTTT.

The V and J genes are TRBV29-1 and TRBJ1-2, with TRBD1 matching over 10 bases. V gave up 4 bases and J gave up 4 bases; unmatched junction bases: 3. Per germline, CDR1 SQVTM and CDR2 ANQGSEA. This CDR3 has 13 residues. The CDR3 DNA sequence: TGCAGCGTTGGCCGGACAGGGGGCTATGGCTACACCTTC. Translated: CSVGRTGGYGYTF. Full variable domain (outside the CDR3, taken from reference TRBV29-1 and TRBJ1-2): SAVISQKPSRDICQRGTSLTIQCQVDSQVTMMFWYRQQPGQSLTLIATANQGSEATYESGFVIDKFPISRPNLTFSTLTVSNMSPEDSSIYLCSVGRTGGYGYTFGSGTRLTVV.

This clone was found a few times. V and J are TRBV18 and TRBJ2-3; perhaps TRBD1 as D (5 bases). Germline CDR1 and CDR2: KGHSH and LQKENI. V was pared by 4 bases and J by 2 bases, with 13 bases between. This CDR3 contains 15 residues. The chain's CDR3 is CASSLTALYTDTQYF. The CDR3 DNA sequence: TGTGCCAGCTCACTGACAGCCTTATACACAGATACGCAGTATTTT.

V and J are TRBV5-1 and TRBJ2-2; no clear D. The CDR3 contains 17 residues. Germline CDR1 and CDR2: SGHRS and YFSETQ. Trimming cost V 0 bases and J 3 bases, with 15 bases left between them. The chain's CDR3 is CASSLEISKVDTGELFF. DNA of the CDR3: TGCGCCAGCAGCTTGGAAATCTCCAAGGTGGACACCGGGGAGCTGTTTTTT.

This chain connects TRBV5-4 to TRBJ1-1; weak D call: TRBD1 (5 bases). CDR3 length equals 15 residues. V lost 4 bases and J 0 bases, leaving 13 bases between the germline ends. CDR1 is SGHNT and CDR2 is YYREEE in the germline V gene (reference sequence). The CDR3 DNA follows: TGTGCCAGCAGCCGACCTGGGGCCATGAACACTGAAGCTTTCTTT. It is translated as CASSRPGAMNTEAFF.

This sequence joins TRBV5-1 and TRBJ1-1; 7 nucleotides line up with TRBD1. Germline lookup yields CDR1 SGHRS and CDR2 YFSETQ. This CDR3 comprises 15 residues. J lost 4 bases, V lost 2 bases, and 8 bases had no gene match. In DNA, the CDR3 is TGCGCCAGCAGCTTCTCTAACAGGGGAAGCACTGAAGCTTTCTTT. The encoded protein is CASSFSNRGSTEAFF.

The chain recombines TRBV24-1 with TRBJ1-1; unclear D gene. Trimming removed 4 bases at V and 10 bases at J, with 18 bases between. From germline, CDR1 is KGHDR and CDR2 SFDVKD. The CDR3 contains 14 residues. The CDR3 bases are TGTGCCACCAGTGACTATTCTTCGGGGTATGGAGCTTTCTTT. It yields the protein CATSDYSSGYGAFF.

The J gene is TRBJ2-3, the V gene TRBV10-3; 8 bases are shared with TRBD2. Germline V gene data show CDR1 as ENHRY and CDR2 as SYGVKD. The V segment lost 8 bases and the J segment 2 bases; nucleotides outside the gene matches: 9. The CDR3 has 15 residues. The CDR3 region is CAISNGGANTDTQYF. CDR3 DNA sequence: TGTGCCATCTCGAACGGGGGGGCTAACACAGATACGCAGTATTTT.

The V call is TRBV19, the J call TRBJ2-7, with 11 positions matching TRBD1. Germline V gene sequence: CDR1 LNHDA, CDR2 SQIVND (reference sequence). V trimming: 5 bases; J trimming: 3 bases; junction bases outside the gene matches: 6. The CDR3 spans 15 residues. CDR3 nucleotide sequence: TGTGCCAGTAGTCCCGGGACAGGGGGATTCTACGAGCAGTACGTC. Translated: CASSPGTGGFYEQYV.

The rearrangement uses TRBV10-2 and TRBJ1-3; tentative D call: TRBD1 (6 bases). Germline V gives CDR1 WSHSY, CDR2 SAAADI. Trimming stripped 4 bases from V and 4 bases from J, with 8 bases between. There are 13 residues in the CDR3. As DNA, the CDR3 is TGCGCCAGCAGTGGACAGGCAGGAAACACCATATATTTT. The encoded protein is CASSGQAGNTIYF.

As to this clone: In the same sample, other DNA sequences code for this CDR3. The gene calls are TRBV4-1 and TRBJ1-1; 9 bases agree with TRBD1. V lost 1 base to trimming and J lost 3 bases; unmatched junction nucleotides: 6. The CDR3 has 16 amino acids. Per germline, CDR1 MGHRA and CDR2 YSYEKL. Here the CDR3 reads CASSQVRGQGDTEAFF. The CDR3 coding sequence is TGCGCCAGCAGCCAAGTACGGGGACAGGGAGACACTGAAGCTTTCTTT.

The chain recombines TRBV5-1 with TRBJ2-2; D gene unclear. V lost 1 base and J 0 bases, leaving 10 bases between the germline ends. The CDR3 sequence is 16 residues long. Germline assignment: CDR1 SGHRS and CDR2 YFSETQ. CDR3 region: CASSLRGHTNTGELFF. CDR3 in DNA: TGCGCCAGCAGCTTGCGTGGGCACACGAACACCGGGGAGCTGTTTTTT.